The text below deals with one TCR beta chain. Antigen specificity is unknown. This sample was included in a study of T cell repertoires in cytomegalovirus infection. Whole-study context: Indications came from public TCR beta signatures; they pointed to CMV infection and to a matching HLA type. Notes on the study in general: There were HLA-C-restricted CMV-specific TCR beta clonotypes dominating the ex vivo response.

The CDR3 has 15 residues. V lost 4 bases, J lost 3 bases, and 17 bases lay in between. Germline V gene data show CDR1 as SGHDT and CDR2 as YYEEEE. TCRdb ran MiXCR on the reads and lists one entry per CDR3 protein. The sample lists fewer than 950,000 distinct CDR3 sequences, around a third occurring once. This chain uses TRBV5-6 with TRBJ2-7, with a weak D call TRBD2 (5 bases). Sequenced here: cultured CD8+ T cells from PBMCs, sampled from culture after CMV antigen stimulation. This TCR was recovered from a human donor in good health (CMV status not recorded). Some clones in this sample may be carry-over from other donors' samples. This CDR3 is CASSATRVVRYEQYV. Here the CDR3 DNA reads TGTGCCAGCAGCGCCACTAGGGTTGTCCGCTACGAGCAGTACGTC.